The 19 T cell receptor beta chains given below trace back to one sample, sequenced in a study of Graves' ophthalmopathy and Graves' hyperthyroidism. The sequenced template was RNA, covering the TCR beta CDR3 region. HTBI primers primed a first-round RT-PCR, and a second-round multiplex PCR followed. TCRdb called the multiplex PCR reads again in MiXCR, with one record for every CDR3 protein. The sample includes around 590,000 distinct CDR3 sequences, less than 45% of them seen just once. Sequencing was performed on peripheral blood or thyroid tissue (not recorded which). These receptors all stem from an adult man with Graves' hyperthyroidism.

This clonotype was recorded many times. The chain has TRBV19 and TRBJ2-6; D is ambiguous. CDR1 and CDR2 from the germline V gene are LNHDA and SQIVND (reference sequence). V lost 0 bases and J lost 3, with 6 bases in between. This CDR3 spans 15 amino acids. In DNA, the CDR3 is TGTGCCAGTAGTATAGACGGTTTTGGGGCCAACGTCCTGACTTTC. Translation: CASSIDGFGANVLTF.

This chain uses TRBV10-3 with TRBJ2-3, with D perhaps matching TRBD2 (6 bases). The CDR3 extends over 15 amino acids. V shed 3 bases and J shed 1 base, with 11 bases lying between them. CDR1 ENHRY and CDR2 SYGVKD come from the germline V gene. DNA of the CDR3: TGTGCCATCAGTGATCCACTAGCCGGCACAGATACGCAGTATTTT. It yields the protein CAISDPLAGTDTQYF.

The chain is built from TRBV28 and TRBJ2-7, with 9 bases matching TRBD1. The CDR3 consists of 15 residues. The trim removed 7 bases at V and 2 bases at J, leaving 9 bases unmatched. CDR1 MDHEN and CDR2 SYDVKM come from the germline V gene. DNA for the CDR3: TGTGCCAGCAAGTCTACGGGACAGGGTGCCTACGAGCAGTACTTC. It is translated as CASKSTGQGAYEQYF.

At least ten counts were recorded for this clonotype. The chain uses TRBV7-9 and TRBJ2-7; weak D call: TRBD1 (5 bases). Germline V gives CDR1 SEHNR, CDR2 FQNEAQ (reference sequence). V gave up 0 bases and J gave up 3 bases, with 15 bases separating them. The CDR3 covers 16 residues. DNA of the CDR3: TGTGCCAGCAGCTTAGCGACTGGTAGTCAGGGCTACGAGCAGTACTTC. It encodes CASSLATGSQGYEQYF. The full variable domain, its missing parts supplied by reference TRBV7-9 and TRBJ2-7, is DTGVSQNPRHKITKRGQNVTFRCDPISEHNRLYWYRQTLGQGPEFLTYFQNEAQLEKSRLLSDRFSAERPKGSFSTLEIQRTEQGDSAMYLCASSLATGSQGYEQYFGPGTRLTVT.

The genes are TRBV5-1 and TRBJ2-6; tentative D call: TRBD1 (6 bases). Germline loops: CDR1 SGHRS, CDR2 YFSETQ. The CDR3 contains 16 residues. The germline V and J ends were trimmed by 4 bases and 1 base, with 12 bases remaining between them. The CDR3 is CASSRTGTSGANVLTF. CDR3 sequence (DNA): TGCGCCAGCAGCCGCACAGGGACGTCTGGGGCCAACGTCCTGACTTTC.

With respect to this clonotype: A much more abundant neighbour one base away suggests this may be a read error. A read error is likely, as this CDR3 ends without the conserved phenylalanine or tryptophan. The chain couples TRBV7-6 to TRBJ1-6; D may be TRBD1 (6 bases). Per the germline V gene, CDR1 is SGHVS and CDR2 is FNYEAQ. There are 16 residues in the CDR3. The CDR3 reads CASSLAVGGGNSPLHL. The CDR3 DNA reads TGTGCCAGCAGTTTAGCCGTCGGGGGGGGCAATTCACCCCTCCACCTT.

This clonotype was counted ten times or more. The chain recombines TRBV20-1 with TRBJ2-3; unclear D gene. Per germline, CDR1 DFQATT and CDR2 SNEGSKA (reference sequence). This CDR3 has 13 amino acids. Trimming took off 0 bases at V and 4 bases at J, with 8 bases between the two ends. In DNA, the CDR3 is TGCAGTGCTAGAGACTACAGTCCAGATACGCAGTATTTT. This translates into CSARDYSPDTQYF.

The sample holds a few counts of this clonotype. This chain links TRBV28 with TRBJ1-1; perhaps TRBD1 as D (6 bases). Germline V lookup: CDR1 MDHEN, CDR2 SYDVKM. V lost 3 bases, J lost 8 bases, and 13 bases lay in between. This CDR3 contains 13 residues. The CDR3 loop reads CASSFPGGREAFF. The CDR3, as DNA: TGTGCCAGCAGTTTCCCTGGGGGCCGAGAAGCTTTCTTT.

This clonotype was detected only a few times. This chain uses TRBV20-1 with TRBJ1-2; a weak D match, TRBD1 (5 bases). V was trimmed by 6 bases and J by 2 bases, leaving 10 bases between them. Germline assignment: CDR1 DFQATT and CDR2 SNEGSKA (reference sequence). This CDR3 has 12 residues. The CDR3 sequence is CSARTPNYGYTF. The CDR3 DNA follows: TGCAGTGCACGGACACCCAACTATGGCTACACCTTC.

The table lists this clonotype with many counts. The chain has TRBV3-1 and TRBJ1-2; a possible D gene is TRBD1 (5 bases). Trimming stripped 3 bases from V and 4 bases from J, with 12 bases between. This CDR3 contains 14 residues. Per the germline V gene, CDR1 is LGHDT and CDR2 is YNNKEL (reference sequence). CDR3: CASSHGGTRYGYTF. Here the CDR3 DNA reads TGTGCCAGCAGCCACGGCGGGACTCGCTATGGCTACACCTTC. The full variable domain, with the rest looked up from reference TRBV3-1 and TRBJ1-2, is DTAVSQTPKYLVTQMGNDKSIKCEQNLGHDTMYWYKQDSKKFLKIMFSYNNKELIINETVPNRFSPKSPDKAHLNLHINSLELGDSAVYFCASSHGGTRYGYTFGSGTRLTVV.

This clonotype has ten or more counts. V is TRBV12-3 or TRBV12-4 and J is TRBJ1-5; D may be TRBD1 (5 bases). This CDR3 spans 13 amino acids. Between the trimmed V and J ends, which lost 6 bases and 7 bases, there was a span of 13 bases. The CDR3 bases are TGTGCCAGCAGCCCCTTTCGGGGGCAGCCCCAGCATTTT. This codes for CASSPFRGQPQHF.

Details on this clonotype: A read error may produce the germline difference seen at one junction end. The chain joins TRBV20-1 to TRBJ2-7; the match to TRBD2 covers 7 bases. CDR1 is DFQATT, CDR2 SNEGSKA, per germline (reference sequence). This CDR3 has 8 residues. In DNA, the CDR3 is TGCAGTGCCCCCCGGGGAGGGTTC. It is translated as CSAPRGGF.

This clonotype occurred once. It may be a read error: a sequence one base away is much more abundant. The rearrangement joins TRBV10-3 to TRBJ1-1; TRBD1 agrees at 7 bases. This CDR3 is built from 15 residues. Losses at the gene ends were 5 bases for V and 5 bases for J; bases not matched to a gene: 11. Germline lookup yields CDR1 ENHRY and CDR2 SYGVKD. The chain's CDR3 is CAISYDRAEGTEAFF. In DNA, the CDR3 is TGTGCCATCAGTTACGACAGGGCAGAAGGAACTGAAGCTTTCTTT.

This clonotype was observed a few times. V gene TRBV27 combines with J gene TRBJ2-7; no firm D call. In germline, CDR1 is MNHEY, CDR2 SMNVEV (reference sequence). Trimming left V 4 bases short and J 3 bases short, with 16 bases between. The CDR3 contains 15 residues. The DNA for the CDR3 is TGTGCCAGCAGTTCGACCTTCCTGAGGAGCTACGAGCAGTACTTC. It specifies CASSSTFLRSYEQYF.

The chain combines TRBV12-3 or TRBV12-4 with TRBJ1-1, with D tentatively TRBD1 (5 bases). V lost 6 bases to trimming and J lost 4 bases, with 15 bases between them. This CDR3 region has 14 residues. CDR3 loop: CASREGAGGTEAFF. As DNA, the CDR3 is TGTGCCAGCAGGGAGGGCGCGGGGGGCACTGAAGCTTTCTTT.

The CDR3 sequence is CSANQGYEQYF. CDR3 nucleotides: TGCAGCGCGAATCAGGGTTACGAGCAGTACTTC. The V gene is TRBV29-1, the J gene TRBJ2-7; D might be TRBD1 (5 bases). The germline V gene encodes CDR1 SQVTM and CDR2 ANQGSEA. This CDR3 is built from 11 residues. The V and J ends lost 7 bases and 4 bases respectively, with 11 bases between them.

The sample holds many counts of this clonotype. CDR3: CASSLAGQTEAFF. For the CDR3, the DNA is TGCGCCAGCAGCTTGGCCGGACAGACTGAAGCTTTCTTT. The chain uses TRBV5-1 and TRBJ1-1, with a possible D match to TRBD1 (6 bases). This CDR3 spans 13 amino acids. V shed 0 bases and J shed 5 bases, with 8 bases lying between them. Germline V lookup: CDR1 SGHRS, CDR2 YFSETQ.

This clonotype was counted a single time. This sequence joins TRBV7-9 and TRBJ1-4; a possible D gene is TRBD1 (6 bases). CDR1 SEHNR and CDR2 FQNEAQ come from the germline V gene (reference sequence). The CDR3 totals 18 residues. Trimming took 0 bases from V and 0 from J, leaving 14 bases between them. The CDR3 reads CASSLAVTGFPTNEKLFF. For the CDR3, the DNA is TGTGCCAGCAGCTTAGCTGTGACAGGATTTCCAACTAATGAAAAACTGTTTTTT.

The chain recombines TRBV7-3 with TRBJ2-7, with TRBD2 matching over 7 bases. The DNA end lines up better with TRBJ2-4; the J call may be wrong. The CDR3 totals 15 residues. Germline CDR1 and CDR2: SGHTA and FQGTGA. CDR3 protein: CASSLGAGLENIQYF. For the CDR3, the DNA is TGTGCCAGCAGCTTAGGAGCGGGGCTGGAAAACATTCAGTACTTC.